This T cell receptor beta chain emerged from a study of blood T cell repertoires in COVID-19. The length of the CDR3 is 14 residues. Deletions cut 10 bases from V and 2 bases from J, with 15 bases between. Germline V lookup: CDR1 KGHDR, CDR2 SFDVKD. Patients of the Seattle cohort, enrolled during active infection, were followed longitudinally. This table comes from immunoSEQ multiplex PCR, and its TCRdb copy is limited to in-frame clones, with some not included. Among about 210,000 clones listed, roughly 85% were seen once. The TCR was taken from a woman in her 70s with COVID-19, enrolled during active disease. Sequencing was carried out using peripheral blood. The chain has TRBV24-1 and TRBJ2-3; D might be TRBD1 (9 bases). The CDR3 loop is CATRGDRDTDTQYF. In DNA, the CDR3 is TGTGCCACGCGGGGGGACAGGGACACAGATACGCAGTATTTT.